These 29 T cell receptor beta chains originate from one sample sequenced in a study of blood T cells in healthy people across ages. A sample-barcoded 5' primer and a J-beta primer mix were used in a second PCR of roughly 6 to 12 cycles. TCRdb fed the 5' RACE reads into MiXCR, producing one record per CDR3 protein. The sample yields roughly 410,000 distinct CDR3 sequences, 45% to 65% seen once. Sequenced: blood. The receptor set was obtained from a man in his fifties or sixties in good health.

The chain couples TRBV6-2 or TRBV6-3 to TRBJ2-4; tentatively, D is TRBD1 (5 bases). With the DNA end fitting TRBJ2-7 better, the J assignment may be wrong. The CDR3 runs 14 residues. Germline V lookup: CDR1 MNHEY, CDR2 SVGEGT. In DNA form, the CDR3 reads TGTGCCAGCAGTTATCCACAGGTTACCTACGAGCAGTACTTC. Its translation is CASSYPQVTYEQYF.

The CDR3 sequence: CASSTKRLGVEGYTF. CDR3 sequence (DNA): TGTGCCAGCAGTACCAAACGCCTGGGGGTGGAGGGCTACACCTTC. V and J are TRBV6-1 and TRBJ1-2, with D maybe TRBD1 (5 bases). Germline loops: CDR1 MNHNS, CDR2 SASEGT. This CDR3 is 15 amino acids long. Trimming stripped 5 bases from V and 8 bases from J, with 21 bases between.

The chain recombines TRBV7-2 with TRBJ2-5; tentatively, D is TRBD2 (5 bases). Germline-derived CDR1 and CDR2 are SGHTA and FQGNSA. This CDR3 region has 14 residues. V dropped 5 bases and J dropped 1 base, with 11 bases sitting between them. The CDR3 sequence: CASSPQAGQETQYF. The DNA for the CDR3 is TGTGCCAGCAGCCCCCAGGCGGGCCAAGAGACCCAGTACTTC.

The chain has TRBV21-1 and TRBJ2-2; whether TRBD2, the table's D call, matches the DNA was not checked. TRBV21-1 is labeled a pseudogene. This CDR3 spans 15 amino acids. CDR3 DNA: TGTGCCAGCAGCTGGGACTTGCCGAACACCGGGGAGCAGTTTTTT. Translated, it gives CASSWDLPNTGEQFF.

V is TRBV5-1 and J is TRBJ2-7, with D maybe TRBD1 (8 bases). The DNA matches TRBJ2-5 better at its end, which makes the J call doubtful. CDR3 size: 17 residues. Germline V CDR1 and CDR2: SGHRS, YFSETQ. The CDR3 coding sequence is TGCGCCAGCAGCACAGGACAGGGCAGCGGGATGCGAGAGACCCAGTACTTC. It translates to CASSTGQGSGMRETQYF.

This sequence joins TRBV27 and TRBJ2-5, with D possibly being TRBD2 (5 bases). Trimming took 5 bases from V and 2 from J, leaving 21 bases between them. The CDR3 totals 17 residues. CDR1 is MNHEY and CDR2 is SMNVEV in the germline V gene (reference sequence). CDR3 nucleotides: TGTGCCAGCAGTGCCGTCCCGGGATTGTGGATGCAAGAGACCCAGTACTTC. Its translation: CASSAVPGLWMQETQYF.

The table lists this clonotype with a few counts. This sequence joins TRBV20-1 and TRBJ2-7; D could derive from TRBD1 or TRBD2 (6 bases each). The V and J ends lost 6 bases and 2 bases respectively, with 14 bases between them. The CDR3 covers 13 residues. Per germline, CDR1 DFQATT and CDR2 SNEGSKA (reference sequence). The CDR3 DNA sequence: TGCAGTGCGGAGGGGGACGGCACCTACGAGCAGTACTTC. As protein: CSAEGDGTYEQYF.

This clonotype turned up a few times. This chain connects TRBV15 to TRBJ2-5; D ambiguous. The germline V gene has CDR1 LNHNV and CDR2 YYDKDF (reference sequence). The CDR3 runs 16 residues. V was pared by 5 bases and J by 2 bases, with 18 bases between. The CDR3 spells CATSGTHPGVQETQYF. The CDR3 DNA follows: TGTGCCACCAGCGGTACTCACCCGGGTGTACAAGAGACCCAGTACTTC.

This clonotype was detected ten times or more. The rearrangement links TRBV7-2 to TRBJ2-1; D not resolved. V gave up 0 bases and J gave up 3 bases, with 6 bases separating them. Germline V gene data show CDR1 as SGHTA and CDR2 as FQGNSA. The CDR3 length is 14 residues. DNA of the CDR3: TGTGCCAGCAGCTTAGCGCAGCTCTACAATGAGCAGTTCTTC. Protein product: CASSLAQLYNEQFF. The variable domain in full, with the rest retrieved from reference TRBV7-2 and TRBJ2-1, is GAGVSQSPSNKVTEKGKDVELRCDPISGHTALYWYRQSLGQGLEFLIYFQGNSAPDKSGLPSDRFSAERTGGSVSTLTIQRTQQEDSAVYLCASSLAQLYNEQFFGPGTRLTVL.

The CDR3 sequence is CASSGPGDTQYF. In nucleotides, the CDR3 is TGTGCCAGCAGCGGACCGGGAGATACGCAGTATTTT. The chain has TRBV7-2 and TRBJ2-3; D is unclear. The germline gives CDR1 SGHTA, CDR2 FQGNSA. The CDR3 length is 12 residues. Trimming took 5 bases from V and 5 from J, leaving 8 bases between them. Full variable domain (outside the CDR3, taken from reference TRBV7-2 and TRBJ2-3): GAGVSQSPSNKVTEKGKDVELRCDPISGHTALYWYRQSLGQGLEFLIYFQGNSAPDKSGLPSDRFSAERTGGSVSTLTIQRTQQEDSAVYLCASSGPGDTQYFGPGTRLTVL.

The V gene is TRBV20-1, the J gene TRBJ1-4; D is possibly TRBD1 (5 bases). This CDR3 comprises 15 residues. Germline CDR1 DFQATT, CDR2 SNEGSKA (reference sequence). V was cut by 0 bases and J by 5 bases, with 13 bases left in between. The CDR3 sequence is CSARERQGPNEKLFF. The CDR3 DNA reads as TGCAGTGCTAGAGAAAGGCAGGGACCGAATGAAAAACTGTTTTTT.

The chain is built from TRBV7-8 and TRBJ2-5; TRBD2 agrees at 10 bases. The assigned J gene may be wrong: the sequence end matches TRBJ2-7 better. CDR3 length: 19 residues. The germline CDR1 and CDR2 sequences are SGHVS and FQNEAQ. The CDR3 DNA is TGTGCCAGCAGCTTAAAGGCGACTAGCGGGTCTGGAGTTATCCACGAGCAGTACTTC. The encoded protein is CASSLKATSGSGVIHEQYF.

The chain employs TRBV5-1 and TRBJ2-1, with 16 bases lining up with TRBD2. V shed 4 bases and J 12 bases; nucleotides not matched to a gene: 7. The CDR3 length is 15 residues. CDR1 is SGHRS, CDR2 YFSETQ, per germline. In DNA, the CDR3 is TGCGCCAGCAGCCAAGGGACTAGCGGGAGGGCTACGCAGTTCTTC. Translation gives CASSQGTSGRATQFF.

J is TRBJ2-7 and V is TRBV7-9, with TRBD2 matching over 9 bases. The germline gives CDR1 SEHNR, CDR2 FQNEAQ (reference sequence). The trim removed 1 base at V and 2 bases at J, leaving 6 bases unmatched. The CDR3 has 16 amino acids. CDR3 in amino acids: CASSLERAGGTYEQYF. The CDR3, as DNA: TGTGCCAGCAGCTTAGAGAGGGCGGGAGGGACCTACGAGCAGTACTTC.

This clonotype was seen a handful of times. V gene TRBV9 combines with J gene TRBJ2-1, with D tentatively TRBD2 (5 bases). The CDR3 covers 12 residues. Trimming took 2 bases from V and 7 from J, leaving 7 bases between them. Germline V gene sequence: CDR1 SGDLS, CDR2 YYNGEE. The CDR3 is CASSVGENEQFF. The DNA for the CDR3 is TGTGCCAGCAGCGTGGGAGAGAATGAGCAGTTCTTC.

This clonotype was seen more than once but under ten times. This chain uses TRBV6-4 with TRBJ2-1, with D possibly being TRBD2 (5 bases). V lost 3 bases and J lost 5, with 14 bases in between. This CDR3 is built from 15 residues. The germline V gene has CDR1 MRHNA and CDR2 SNTAGT. This CDR3 reads CASSESVRGNNEQFF. CDR3 coding DNA: TGTGCCAGCAGTGAGAGTGTCAGAGGGAACAATGAGCAGTTCTTC.

This chain uses TRBV5-1 with TRBJ2-3; 8 bases match TRBD1. Looked up from germline, CDR1 is SGHRS and CDR2 is YFSETQ. The trim removed 4 bases at V and 3 bases at J, leaving 16 bases unmatched. This CDR3 spans 18 amino acids. The CDR3 nucleotides are TGCGCCAGCAGCCCAAGGGCCGCGGCAGGGGGCAGGACAGATACGCAGTATTTT. Its protein is CASSPRAAAGGRTDTQYF.

The chain joins TRBV12-3 or TRBV12-4 to TRBJ2-5; weak D call: TRBD1 (6 bases). The CDR3 sequence is 13 residues long. V dropped 6 bases and J dropped 4 bases, with 12 bases sitting between them. Here the CDR3 reads CASRRDTAETQYF. CDR3 nucleotides: TGTGCCAGCAGGAGGGACACGGCAGAGACCCAGTACTTC.

The chain is built from TRBV18 and TRBJ2-1; a possible D gene is TRBD2 (5 bases). With the DNA end fitting TRBJ2-7 better, the J assignment may be wrong. The length of the CDR3 is 15 residues. Germline V gene sequence: CDR1 KGHSH, CDR2 LQKENI. This CDR3 reads CASSPPELGRNEQYF. Written as DNA, the CDR3 is TGTGCCAGCTCACCACCGGAACTAGGGCGGAATGAGCAGTACTTC.

A few counts support this clonotype. V gene TRBV20-1 combines with J gene TRBJ2-7; D ambiguous. The CDR3 spans 12 residues. Germline V gene sequence: CDR1 DFQATT, CDR2 SNEGSKA (reference sequence). Trimming left V 6 bases short and J 2 bases short, with 11 bases between. This chain's CDR3 is CSASASAYEQYF. DNA of the CDR3: TGCAGTGCCAGCGCTAGTGCCTACGAGCAGTACTTC.

Remarks on this clonotype: One end of the junction does not line up with germline, which may come from a read error. This chain joins TRBV6-5 and TRBJ2-5; the match to TRBD2 covers 7 bases. The assigned J gene may be wrong: the sequence end matches TRBJ2-7 better. The CDR3 has 15 amino acids. Germline CDR1 reads MNHEY; CDR2 reads SVGAGI. The CDR3 here is CACRRVWEGLYEQYF. The CDR3 DNA is TGTGCCTGCAGGCGAGTCTGGGAGGGCCTCTACGAGCAGTACTTC.

This rearrangement joins TRBV7-9 to TRBJ2-7; D is possibly TRBD1 (6 bases). Trimming removed 5 bases at V and 0 bases at J, with 14 bases between. The CDR3 extends over 15 amino acids. CDR1 SEHNR and CDR2 FQNEAQ come from the germline V gene (reference sequence). In DNA, the CDR3 is TGTGCCAGCAGCCGCGACAGGTTCCGCTCCTACGAGCAGTACTTC. It yields the protein CASSRDRFRSYEQYF.

V gene TRBV5-1 combines with J gene TRBJ2-7, with D perhaps TRBD1 or TRBD2 (5 bases each). The germline V gene has CDR1 SGHRS and CDR2 YFSETQ. V was cut by 3 bases and J by 12 bases, with 16 bases left in between. The CDR3 has 12 amino acids. The CDR3 sequence: CASSYNRDRRYF. The CDR3 DNA reads TGCGCCAGCAGCTACAACCGGGACCGACGGTACTTC. The full variable domain, its missing parts supplied by reference TRBV5-1 and TRBJ2-7, is KAGVTQTPRYLIKTRGQQVTLSCSPISGHRSVSWYQQTPGQGLQFLFEYFSETQRNKGNFPGRFSGRQFSNSRSEMNVSTLELGDSALYLCASSYNRDRRYFGPGTRLTVT.

This clonotype was seen many times. The gene calls are TRBV7-6 and TRBJ1-2, with D possibly matching TRBD1 (5 bases). Germline lookup yields CDR1 SGHVS and CDR2 FNYEAQ. The V gene lost 1 base and the J gene lost 3 bases, with 12 bases spanning the gap. This CDR3 contains 15 residues. The CDR3 reads CASSLGQGPDYGYTF. CDR3 sequence (DNA): TGTGCCAGCAGCTTAGGTCAGGGACCTGACTATGGCTACACCTTC. Drawing the rest from reference TRBV7-6 and TRBJ1-2, the complete variable domain is GAGVSQSPRYKVTKRGQDVALRCDPISGHVSLYWYRQALGQGPEFLTYFNYEAQQDKSGLPNDRFSAERPEGSISTLTIQRTEQRDSAMYRCASSLGQGPDYGYTFGSGTRLTVV.

This sequence joins TRBV2 and TRBJ1-2, with TRBD1 as a possible D gene (6 bases). CDR1 SNHLY and CDR2 FYNNEI come from the germline V gene. V was shortened by 2 bases and J by 4 bases, with 11 bases between the two germline ends. This CDR3 contains 14 residues. CDR3 loop: CASSETQGSYGYTF. CDR3 sequence (DNA): TGTGCCAGCAGTGAAACGCAGGGGAGCTATGGCTACACCTTC. The full variable domain, its missing parts supplied by reference TRBV2 and TRBJ1-2, is EPEVTQTPSHQVTQMGQEVILRCVPISNHLYFYWYRQILGQKVEFLVSFYNNEISEKSEIFDDQFSVERPDGSNFTLKIRSTKLEDSAMYFCASSETQGSYGYTFGSGTRLTVV.

The chain recombines TRBV6-5 with TRBJ2-7; the match to TRBD2 covers 11 bases. The CDR3 covers 16 residues. Germline trimming cut 0 bases from V and 2 bases from J; bases unmatched to any gene: 3. Germline assignment: CDR1 MNHEY and CDR2 SVGAGI. The CDR3 DNA follows: TGTGCCAGCAGTTACTCAGGGACTAGCGGCACCTACGAGCAGTACTTC. Translation: CASSYSGTSGTYEQYF.

The table lists this clonotype with a few counts. The chain employs TRBV20-1 and TRBJ2-3; possible D gene TRBD1, 5 bases. This CDR3 contains 12 residues. The germline gives CDR1 DFQATT, CDR2 SNEGSKA (reference sequence). Trimming removed 6 bases from V and 2 bases from J, with 9 bases in between. This CDR3 is CSAETDTDTQYF. In nucleotides, the CDR3 is TGCAGTGCCGAGACAGACACAGATACGCAGTATTTT.

At least ten counts were recorded for this clonotype. Here the CDR3 reads CSAGLHTGPGTIYEQYF. The DNA of the CDR3 is TGCAGTGCCGGTTTACATACAGGGCCCGGGACTATCTACGAGCAGTACTTC. This chain links TRBV20-1 with TRBJ2-7, with D maybe TRBD2 (7 bases). In germline, CDR1 is DFQATT, CDR2 SNEGSKA (reference sequence). CDR3 length: 17 residues. Deletions cut 6 bases from V and 3 bases from J, with 27 bases between.

The gene calls are TRBV20-1 and TRBJ2-1, with 8 bases matching TRBD2. With the DNA end fitting TRBJ2-7 better, the J assignment may be wrong. CDR3 size: 15 residues. CDR1 is DFQATT and CDR2 is SNEGSKA in the germline V gene (reference sequence). The CDR3 nucleotides read TGCAGTGCTAGCGGACTAGCCAGGTCCTACAATGAGCAGTACTTC. It translates to CSASGLARSYNEQYF.